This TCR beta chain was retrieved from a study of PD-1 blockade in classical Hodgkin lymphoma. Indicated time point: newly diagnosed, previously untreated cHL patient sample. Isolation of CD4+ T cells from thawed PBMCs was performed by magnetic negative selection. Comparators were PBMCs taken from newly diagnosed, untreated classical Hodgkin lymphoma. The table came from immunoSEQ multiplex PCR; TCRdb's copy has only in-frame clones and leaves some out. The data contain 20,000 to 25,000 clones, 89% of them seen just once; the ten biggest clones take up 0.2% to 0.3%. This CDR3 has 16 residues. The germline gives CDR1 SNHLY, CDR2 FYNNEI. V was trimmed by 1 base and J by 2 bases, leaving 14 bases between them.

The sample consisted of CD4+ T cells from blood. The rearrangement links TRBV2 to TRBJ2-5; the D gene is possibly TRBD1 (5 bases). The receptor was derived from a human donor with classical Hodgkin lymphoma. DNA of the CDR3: TGTGCCAGCAGTGAAGGGAGCAGGGCCTCTCAAGAGACCCAGTACTTC. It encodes CASSEGSRASQETQYF.